Listed here are 26 T cell receptor beta chains from one sample, sequenced in a study of shared clonotypes between healthy human individuals. Libraries were prepared by immunoSEQ multiplex PCR; TCRdb keeps only in-frame clonotypes and omits some of them. The data contain millions of clones, just over 90% of them singletons. Material for sequencing was naive CD4+ T cells sorted from blood. Described subset: CD45RA+ positively selected. The receptors here all came from a man aged 18 to 35 in good health.

The rearrangement joins TRBV7-2 to TRBJ1-1; no clear D gene. This CDR3 spans 14 amino acids. The germline V gene encodes CDR1 SGHTA and CDR2 FQGNSA. The germline V and J ends were trimmed by 5 bases and 5 bases, with 15 bases remaining between them. The CDR3 here is CASSQESGRTEAFF. CDR3 nucleotide sequence: TGTGCCAGCAGCCAGGAGTCGGGAAGGACTGAAGCTTTCTTT.

The CDR3 coding sequence is TGTGCCAGCAGTCCAATTGACAGAACTAACTATGGCTACACCTTC. Protein product: CASSPIDRTNYGYTF. The chain carries TRBV5-4 and TRBJ1-2; D is possibly TRBD1 (5 bases). The CDR3 is 15 amino acids. V lost 5 bases to trimming and J lost 0 bases, with 14 bases between them. Germline assignment: CDR1 SGHNT and CDR2 YYREEE (reference sequence).

The J gene is TRBJ1-6, the V gene TRBV4-1, with D unresolved. Trimming pared 4 bases from V and 7 bases from J, leaving 14 bases between. Germline V gene data show CDR1 as MGHRA and CDR2 as YSYEKL. CDR3 length equals 15 residues. DNA of the CDR3: TGCGCCAGCAGCCGAGACCCACCAGGCAATTCACCCCTCCACTTT. This translates into CASSRDPPGNSPLHF.

The chain has TRBV6-1 and TRBJ1-2; 9 positions agree with TRBD1. CDR3 length equals 14 residues. Germline CDR1 reads MNHNS; CDR2 reads SASEGT. J gave up 5 bases and V 2 bases, and 3 bases lay outside the gene matches. CDR3 sequence: CASSEPGQGYGYTF. The CDR3 DNA is TGTGCCAGCAGTGAACCGGGACAGGGATATGGCTACACCTTC.

In its sample, this clone was seen once. The rearrangement uses TRBV6-5 and TRBJ2-3; D is possibly TRBD1 (5 bases). Germline V gene lookup returns CDR1 MNHEY and CDR2 SVGAGI. Trimming took 0 bases from V and 2 from J, leaving 6 bases between them. There are 14 residues in the CDR3. The CDR3 loop is CASSYSTDTDTQYF. The CDR3, as DNA: TGTGCCAGCAGTTACTCGACAGACACAGATACGCAGTATTTT.

This rearrangement joins TRBV18 to TRBJ1-4, with D tentatively TRBD1 (5 bases). The germline V gene has CDR1 KGHSH and CDR2 LQKENI. V was clipped by 2 bases and J by 7 bases, with 17 bases between them. This CDR3 contains 16 residues. DNA for the CDR3: TGTGCCAGCTCACCATATGGGCAGGGATTCGCTGAAAAACTGTTTTTT. Residues: CASSPYGQGFAEKLFF.

This clone was picked up one time. J is TRBJ2-5 and V is TRBV5-1, with no clear D. Germline V lookup: CDR1 SGHRS, CDR2 YFSETQ. V dropped 0 bases and J dropped 2 bases, with 5 bases sitting between them. The CDR3 contains 13 residues. The CDR3 nucleotides read TGCGCCAGCAGCTTGGACAATCAAGAGACCCAGTACTTC. This encodes CASSLDNQETQYF.

This chain connects TRBV4-1 to TRBJ1-2; perhaps TRBD1 as D (6 bases). Trimming pared 4 bases from V and 4 bases from J, leaving 16 bases between. There are 15 residues in the CDR3. Germline assignment: CDR1 MGHRA and CDR2 YSYEKL. DNA of the CDR3: TGCGCCAGCAGCCCCGCCGGGACAATATTCTATGGCTACACCTTC. Amino acid sequence: CASSPAGTIFYGYTF.

This clone was counted a single time. The J gene is TRBJ2-1, the V gene TRBV23-1; D is ambiguous. TRBV23-1 has ORF status, its function being uncertain. The CDR3 length is 12 residues. Trimming cost V 2 bases and J 7 bases, with 6 bases left between them. The CDR3 here is CASSQTRNEQFF. The DNA for the CDR3 is TGCGCCAGCAGTCAAACGCGAAATGAGCAGTTCTTC.

V and J are TRBV27 and TRBJ1-6; 7 bases line up with TRBD1. Germline assignment: CDR1 MNHEY and CDR2 SMNVEV (reference sequence). With V trimmed by 6 bases and J by 9 bases, 14 bases remained unmatched. CDR3 length: 16 amino acids. The CDR3 reads CASSLGSTGISSPLHF. The CDR3 bases are TGTGCCAGCAGCCTCGGGTCGACAGGGATAAGTTCACCCCTCCACTTT.

About this clone itself: A read error may produce the germline difference seen at one junction end. The rearrangement joins TRBV6-5 to TRBJ2-7, with D possibly being TRBD1 or TRBD2 (6 bases each). From germline, CDR1 is MNHEY and CDR2 SVGAGI. The CDR3 totals 12 residues. The DNA of the CDR3 is TGTGCCAGCAGCCCCGGAGGGGGGACTCGTCACTTC. Amino acids: CASSPGGGTRHF.

This rearrangement joins TRBV5-8 to TRBJ1-5, with 7 bases lining up with TRBD1. Germline lookup yields CDR1 SGHTS and CDR2 YDEGEE. The V gene end was trimmed by 0 bases and the J gene end by 0 bases; junction bases not matched to a gene: 9. The CDR3 covers 18 residues. In nucleotides, the CDR3 is TGTGCCAGCAGCTTGGCCAGGGGGGGGACTTATAGCAATCAGCCCCAGCATTTT. Protein sequence: CASSLARGGTYSNQPQHF.

This sequence joins TRBV29-1 and TRBJ2-7; maybe TRBD1 (5 bases). From germline, CDR1 is SQVTM and CDR2 ANQGSEA. With 3 bases removed from V and 2 bases from J, the gap between germline ends came to 11 bases. This CDR3 has 13 amino acids. CDR3 coding DNA: TGCAGCGTTGAGTCAGGGCCTACCTACGAGCAGTACTTC. Translated, it gives CSVESGPTYEQYF.

This chain connects TRBV4-1 to TRBJ2-6, with D perhaps matching TRBD1 or TRBD2 (5 bases each). Germline CDR1 reads MGHRA; CDR2 reads YSYEKL. CDR3 length: 17 residues. Between the trimmed V and J ends, which lost 1 base and 2 bases, there was a span of 12 bases. CDR3 DNA: TGCGCCAGCAGCCAAGTTGCAGGGAGTACTGGGGCCAACGTCCTGACTTTC. Amino acid sequence: CASSQVAGSTGANVLTF.

The chain carries TRBV4-2 and TRBJ1-2; D perhaps matches TRBD1 (5 bases). The ends were cut back, 7 bases at V and 2 bases at J, with 20 bases in the middle. This CDR3 contains 16 residues. Germline values: CDR1 LGHNA, CDR2 YNFKEQ. CDR3 in amino acids: CASTTSQGSGNYGYTF. DNA for the CDR3: TGTGCCAGCACCACCAGTCAGGGTTCCGGGAACTATGGCTACACCTTC.

A single count supports this clone. The rearrangement links TRBV11-3 to TRBJ2-1; TRBD2 agrees at 8 bases. The CDR3 covers 13 residues. V trimming: 3 bases; J trimming: 9 bases; junction bases outside the gene matches: 4. Looked up from germline, CDR1 is SGHNT and CDR2 is YENEEA. CDR3 bases: TGTGCCAGCAGCTTGGAACGGGAGGGTGAGCAGTTCTTC. Translation: CASSLEREGEQFF.

A remark on this clone: Other DNA sequences in this sample translate to the same CDR3. V and J are TRBV11-2 and TRBJ2-5; 13 positions match TRBD2. CDR1 SGHAT and CDR2 FQNNGV come from the germline V gene. The CDR3 runs to 16 residues. V dropped 2 bases and J dropped 4; count of bases not matched to a gene: 4. DNA for the CDR3: TGTGCCAGCAGCTTACGACTAGCGGGGGGACGAGAGACCCAGTACTTC. Residues: CASSLRLAGGRETQYF.

V usage is TRBV5-8 and J usage is TRBJ1-4; D gene uncertain. The CDR3 sequence is 11 residues long. Germline assignment: CDR1 SGHTS and CDR2 YDEGEE. Trimming took 4 bases from V and 15 from J, leaving 13 bases between them. The CDR3 region has the DNA TGTGCCAGCAGCGCGGACGGACCATTGTTTTTT. Translation: CASSADGPLFF.

DNA for the CDR3: TGTGCCAGCAGTAATCAACCCTACAATGAGCAGTTCTTC. This gives the protein CASSNQPYNEQFF. The gene calls are TRBV6-1 and TRBJ2-1, with D hard to call. This CDR3 has 13 residues. The germline gives CDR1 MNHNS, CDR2 SASEGT. Trimming stripped 5 bases from V and 2 bases from J, with 7 bases between.

The chain links TRBV6-5 to TRBJ2-1; 9 bases are shared with TRBD2. This CDR3 contains 16 residues. Trimming cost V 3 bases and J 4 bases; bases outside gene matches: 7. CDR1 is MNHEY and CDR2 is SVGAGI in the germline V gene. CDR3 in DNA: TGTGCCAGCAGTTATATAGCGGGAGCATCGTACAATGAGCAGTTCTTC. Its protein is CASSYIAGASYNEQFF.

The count of this clone is one. The genes are TRBV6-1 and TRBJ2-1, with 11 positions matching TRBD2. Looked up from germline, CDR1 is MNHNS and CDR2 is SASEGT. The CDR3 runs 17 residues. Germline trimming cut 6 bases from V and 1 base from J; bases unmatched to any gene: 8. The CDR3 is CASSERLAGLSYNEQFF. DNA for the CDR3: TGTGCCAGCAGCGAACGACTAGCGGGGTTATCCTACAATGAGCAGTTCTTC.

This chain uses TRBV4-1 with TRBJ1-2; D is perhaps TRBD1 (6 bases). The CDR3 length is 14 residues. Germline CDR1 MGHRA, CDR2 YSYEKL. V was cut by 0 bases and J by 4 bases, with 9 bases left in between. In DNA, the CDR3 is TGCGCCAGCAGCCAAGATCAGGGGACCTATGGCTACACCTTC. The encoded protein is CASSQDQGTYGYTF.

The chain carries TRBV2 and TRBJ2-7; TRBD1 agrees at 9 bases. The germline gives CDR1 SNHLY, CDR2 FYNNEI. This CDR3 comprises 15 residues. The junction had 5 bases not matched to a gene; V was cut back by 2 bases and J by 3 bases. CDR3 in amino acids: CASSEPGQGHYEQYF. As DNA, the CDR3 is TGTGCCAGCAGTGAACCGGGACAGGGACACTACGAGCAGTACTTC.

This clone was picked up one time. CDR3 region: CASSWGTAQGNEKLFF. The CDR3 DNA follows: TGCGCCAGCAGCTGGGGGACCGCCCAGGGTAATGAAAAACTGTTTTTT. The gene calls are TRBV5-1 and TRBJ1-4, with D possibly being TRBD1 (5 bases). The CDR3 has 16 amino acids. The V end was cut by 3 bases, the J end by 4 bases, with 16 bases between. Germline CDR1 SGHRS, CDR2 YFSETQ. Full variable domain (missing parts from reference TRBV5-1 and TRBJ1-4): KAGVTQTPRYLIKTRGQQVTLSCSPISGHRSVSWYQQTPGQGLQFLFEYFSETQRNKGNFPGRFSGRQFSNSRSEMNVSTLELGDSALYLCASSWGTAQGNEKLFFGSGTQLSVL.

This clone was counted a single time. This sequence joins TRBV28 and TRBJ2-5; D call uncertain. Germline V gene data show CDR1 as MDHEN and CDR2 as SYDVKM. The germline V and J ends were trimmed by 1 base and 0 bases, with 3 bases remaining between them. The CDR3 spans 13 residues. CDR3 coding DNA: TGTGCCAGCAGTTTATTGCACCAAGAGACCCAGTACTTC. Encoded protein: CASSLLHQETQYF.

The chain combines TRBV4-3 with TRBJ2-7; TRBD2 matches at 7 bases. The CDR3 totals 15 residues. V lost 3 bases to trimming and J lost 2 bases; unmatched junction nucleotides: 7. Germline loops: CDR1 LGHNA, CDR2 YSLEER. The CDR3 region is CASSQTYSGTYEQYF. CDR3 bases: TGCGCCAGCAGCCAGACTTACAGCGGGACCTACGAGCAGTACTTC.